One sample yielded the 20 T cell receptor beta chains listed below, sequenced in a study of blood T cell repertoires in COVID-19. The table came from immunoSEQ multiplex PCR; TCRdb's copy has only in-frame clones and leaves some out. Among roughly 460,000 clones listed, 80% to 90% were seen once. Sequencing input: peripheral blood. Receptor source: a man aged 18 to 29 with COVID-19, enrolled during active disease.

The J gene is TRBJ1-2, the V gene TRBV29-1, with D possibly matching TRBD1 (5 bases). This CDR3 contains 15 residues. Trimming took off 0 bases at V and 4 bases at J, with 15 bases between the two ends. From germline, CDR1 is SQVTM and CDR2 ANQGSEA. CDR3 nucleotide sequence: TGCAGCGTTGAAGATTACAGGACCAAAACCTATGGCTACACCTTC. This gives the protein CSVEDYRTKTYGYTF.

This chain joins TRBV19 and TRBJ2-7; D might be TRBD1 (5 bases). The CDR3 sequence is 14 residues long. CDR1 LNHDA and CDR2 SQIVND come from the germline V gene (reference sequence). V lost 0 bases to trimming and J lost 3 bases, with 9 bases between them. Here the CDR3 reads CASSIEDRGYEQYF. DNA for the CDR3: TGTGCCAGTAGTATAGAAGACAGAGGCTACGAGCAGTACTTC.

In nucleotides, the CDR3 is TGTGCCAGCAGTGAGCAGATGTGGACCGGGACTAGCGGGGGAGATACGCAGTATTTT. This sequence encodes CASSEQMWTGTSGGDTQYF. The rearrangement links TRBV2 to TRBJ2-3; 14 bases are shared with TRBD2. The CDR3 consists of 19 residues. Germline V gene sequence: CDR1 SNHLY, CDR2 FYNNEI. After removal of 3 bases from V and 5 bases from J, the junction contained 13 bases not matched to a gene.

The CDR3 nucleotides read TGTGCCAGCAGTTACTCTTCCGGGAGAGGGTACGAGCAGTACTTC. Amino acids: CASSYSSGRGYEQYF. The chain couples TRBV6-2 or TRBV6-3 to TRBJ2-7; D is perhaps TRBD2 (6 bases). Trimming stripped 0 bases from V and 4 bases from J, with 13 bases between. This CDR3 has 15 amino acids. The germline CDR1 and CDR2 sequences are MNHEY and SVGEGT.

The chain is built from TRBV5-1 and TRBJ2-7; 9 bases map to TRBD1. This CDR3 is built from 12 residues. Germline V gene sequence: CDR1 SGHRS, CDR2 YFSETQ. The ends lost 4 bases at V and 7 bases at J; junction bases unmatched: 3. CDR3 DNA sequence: TGCGCCAGCAGCCTTGGGACAGGGGAGCAGTACTTC. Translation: CASSLGTGEQYF.

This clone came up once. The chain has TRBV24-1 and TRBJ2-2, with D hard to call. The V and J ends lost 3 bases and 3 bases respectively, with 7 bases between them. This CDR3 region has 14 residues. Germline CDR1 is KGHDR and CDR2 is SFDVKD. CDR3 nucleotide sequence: TGTGCCACCAGTGATGACACTCACACCGGGGAGCTGTTTTTT. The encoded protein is CATSDDTHTGELFF.

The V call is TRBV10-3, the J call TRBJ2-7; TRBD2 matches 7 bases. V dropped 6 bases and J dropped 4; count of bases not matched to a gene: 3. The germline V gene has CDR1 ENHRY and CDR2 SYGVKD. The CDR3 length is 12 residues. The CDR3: CAIRTAGYEQYF. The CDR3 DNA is TGTGCCATCAGAACAGCGGGATACGAGCAGTACTTC.

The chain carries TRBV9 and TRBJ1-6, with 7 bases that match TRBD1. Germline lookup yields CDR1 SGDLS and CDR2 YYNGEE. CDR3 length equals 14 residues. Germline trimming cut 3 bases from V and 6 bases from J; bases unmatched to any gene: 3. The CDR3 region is CASSAGTVNSPLHF. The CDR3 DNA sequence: TGTGCCAGCAGCGCCGGGACAGTTAATTCACCCCTCCACTTT. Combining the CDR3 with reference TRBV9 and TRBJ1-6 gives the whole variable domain DSGVTQTPKHLITATGQRVTLRCSPRSGDLSVYWYQQSLDQGLQFLIQYYNGEERAKGNILERFSAQQFPDLHSELNLSSLELGDSALYFCASSAGTVNSPLHFGNGTRLTVT.

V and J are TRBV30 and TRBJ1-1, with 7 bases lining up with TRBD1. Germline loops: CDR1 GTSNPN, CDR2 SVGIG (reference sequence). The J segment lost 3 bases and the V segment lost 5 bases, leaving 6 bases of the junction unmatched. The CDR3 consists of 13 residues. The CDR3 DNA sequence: TGTGCCTGGGCCCAGGGGGGATACACTGAAGCTTTCTTT. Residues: CAWAQGGYTEAFF.

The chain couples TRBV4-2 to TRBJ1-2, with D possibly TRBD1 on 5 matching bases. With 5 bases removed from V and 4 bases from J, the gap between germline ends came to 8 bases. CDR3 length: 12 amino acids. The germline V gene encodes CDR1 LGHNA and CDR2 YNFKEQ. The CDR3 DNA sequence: TGTGCCAGCAGCTCACAGGCCTATGGCTACACCTTC. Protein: CASSSQAYGYTF.

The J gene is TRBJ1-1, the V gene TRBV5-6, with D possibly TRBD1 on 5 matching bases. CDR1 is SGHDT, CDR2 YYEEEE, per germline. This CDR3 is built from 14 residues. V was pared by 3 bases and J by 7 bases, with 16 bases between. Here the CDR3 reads CASSWGRGMGEAFF. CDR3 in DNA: TGTGCCAGCAGCTGGGGGAGGGGAATGGGTGAAGCTTTCTTT.

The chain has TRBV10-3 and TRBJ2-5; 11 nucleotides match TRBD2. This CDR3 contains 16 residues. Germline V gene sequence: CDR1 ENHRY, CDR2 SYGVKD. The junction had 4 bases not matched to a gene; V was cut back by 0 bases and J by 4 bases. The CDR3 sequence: CAISESLAGAGETQYF. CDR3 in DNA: TGTGCCATCAGTGAGTCACTAGCGGGGGCAGGAGAGACCCAGTACTTC.

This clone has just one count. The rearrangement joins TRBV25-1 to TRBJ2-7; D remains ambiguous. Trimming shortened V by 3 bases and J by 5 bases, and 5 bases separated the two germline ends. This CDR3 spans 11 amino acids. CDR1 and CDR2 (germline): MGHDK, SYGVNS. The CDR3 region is CASSEYDEQYF. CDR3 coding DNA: TGTGCCAGCAGTGAGTATGACGAGCAGTACTTC.

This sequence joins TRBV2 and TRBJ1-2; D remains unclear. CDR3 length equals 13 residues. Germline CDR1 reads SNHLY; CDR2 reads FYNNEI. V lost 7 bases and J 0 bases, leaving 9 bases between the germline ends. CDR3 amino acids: CASIAAPNYGYTF. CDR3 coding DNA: TGTGCCAGCATCGCGGCACCTAACTATGGCTACACCTTC.

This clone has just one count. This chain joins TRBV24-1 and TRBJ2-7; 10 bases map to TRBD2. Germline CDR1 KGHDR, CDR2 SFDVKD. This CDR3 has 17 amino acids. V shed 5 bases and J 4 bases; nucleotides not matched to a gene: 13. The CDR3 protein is CATSAAGAPSGSYEQYF. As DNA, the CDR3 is TGTGCCACCAGTGCCGCTGGGGCGCCTAGCGGGAGTTACGAGCAGTACTTC.

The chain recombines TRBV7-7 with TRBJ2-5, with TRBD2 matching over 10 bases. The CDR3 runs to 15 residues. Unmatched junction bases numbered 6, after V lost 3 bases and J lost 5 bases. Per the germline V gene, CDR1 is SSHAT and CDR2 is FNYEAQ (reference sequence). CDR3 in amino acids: CASSFSGGARETQYF. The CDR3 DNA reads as TGTGCCAGCAGCTTCAGCGGGGGGGCCCGGGAGACCCAGTACTTC.

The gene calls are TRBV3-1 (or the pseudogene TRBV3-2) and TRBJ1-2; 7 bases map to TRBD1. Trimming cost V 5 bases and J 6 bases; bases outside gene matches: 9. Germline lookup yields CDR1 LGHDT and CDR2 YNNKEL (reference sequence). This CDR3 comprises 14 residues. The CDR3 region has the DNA TGTGCCAGCAGCAGTCAGGGGGGCGAGGATGGCTACACCTTC. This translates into CASSSQGGEDGYTF.

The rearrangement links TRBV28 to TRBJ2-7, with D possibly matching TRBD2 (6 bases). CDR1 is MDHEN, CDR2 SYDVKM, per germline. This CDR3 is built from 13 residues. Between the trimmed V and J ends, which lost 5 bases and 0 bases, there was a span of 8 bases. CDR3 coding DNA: TGTGCCAGCAGTCCTAGCGACTCCTACGAGCAGTACTTC. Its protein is CASSPSDSYEQYF.

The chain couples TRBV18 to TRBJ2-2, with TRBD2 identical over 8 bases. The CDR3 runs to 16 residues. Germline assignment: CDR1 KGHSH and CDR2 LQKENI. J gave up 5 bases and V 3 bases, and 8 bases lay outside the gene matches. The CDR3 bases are TGTGCCAGCTCACCCTATACGGGAGGGAGAACCGGGGAGCTGTTTTTT. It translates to CASSPYTGGRTGELFF.

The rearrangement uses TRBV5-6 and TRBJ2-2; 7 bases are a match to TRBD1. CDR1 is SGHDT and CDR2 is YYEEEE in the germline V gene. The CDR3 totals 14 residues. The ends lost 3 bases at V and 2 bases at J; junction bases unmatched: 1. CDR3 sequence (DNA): TGTGCCAGCAGCTGGACAGGAAACACCGGGGAGCTGTTTTTT. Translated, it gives CASSWTGNTGELFF. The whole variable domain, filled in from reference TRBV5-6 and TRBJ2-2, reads DAGVTQSPTHLIKTRGQQVTLRCSPKSGHDTVSWYQQALGQGPQFIFQYYEEEERQRGNFPDRFSGHQFPNYSSELNVNALLLGDSALYLCASSWTGNTGELFFGEGSRLTVL.